What follows is one T cell receptor (beta chain) and its context. J was trimmed by 5 bases and V by 6 bases; bases with no gene match: 8. Germline V gives CDR1 WNHNN, CDR2 SYGVQD (reference sequence). The CDR3 extends over 15 amino acids. These data belong to a study of cytomegalovirus exposure and HLA in healthy donors. Clones were sequenced by immunoSEQ multiplex PCR, and TCRdb holds only the in-frame ones, with some missing. The sample shows approximately 220,000 clones, just over 90% of them seen only once. Sequencing was performed on PBMCs. The chain couples TRBV10-1 to TRBJ2-5, with 11 bases aligning to TRBD1. The clonotype comes from a woman in her late teens or twenties in good health and CMV-seronegative. CDR3: CASSPGTGGWETQYF. CDR3 coding DNA: TGCGCCAGCAGCCCCGGGACAGGGGGTTGGGAGACCCAGTACTTC.